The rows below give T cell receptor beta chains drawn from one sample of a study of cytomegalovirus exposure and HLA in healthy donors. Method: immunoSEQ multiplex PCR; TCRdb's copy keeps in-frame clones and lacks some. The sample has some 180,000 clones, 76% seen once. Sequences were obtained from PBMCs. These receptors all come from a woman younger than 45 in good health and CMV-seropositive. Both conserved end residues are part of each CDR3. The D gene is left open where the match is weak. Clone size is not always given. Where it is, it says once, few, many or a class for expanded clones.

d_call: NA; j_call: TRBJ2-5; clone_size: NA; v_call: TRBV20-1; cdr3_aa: CSARPRETQYF; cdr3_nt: TGCAGTGCTAGACCCAGAGAGACCCAGTACTTC
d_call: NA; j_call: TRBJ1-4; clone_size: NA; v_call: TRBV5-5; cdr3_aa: CASSLAGYNEKLFF; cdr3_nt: TGTGCCAGCAGCTTGGCAGGGTATAATGAAAAACTGTTTTTT
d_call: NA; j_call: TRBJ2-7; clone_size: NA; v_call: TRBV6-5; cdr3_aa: CASSPGTPAGYEQYF; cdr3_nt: TGTGCCAGCAGCCCTGGGACTCCCGCAGGGTACGAGCAGTACTTC
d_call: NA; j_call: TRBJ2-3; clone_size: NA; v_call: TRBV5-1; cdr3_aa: CASSFGVADSTDTQYF; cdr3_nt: TGCGCCAGCAGCTTCGGCGTAGCGGACAGCACAGATACGCAGTATTTT
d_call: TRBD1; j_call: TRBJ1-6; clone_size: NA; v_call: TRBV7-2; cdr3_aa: CASSQLRGSPLHF; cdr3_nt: TGTGCCAGCAGCCAGCTCAGGGGGTCACCCCTCCACTTT
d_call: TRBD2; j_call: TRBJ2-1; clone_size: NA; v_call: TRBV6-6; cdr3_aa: CASSWALAGAYNEQFF; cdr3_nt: TGTGCCAGCAGTTGGGCGCTAGCGGGGGCCTACAATGAGCAGTTCTTC
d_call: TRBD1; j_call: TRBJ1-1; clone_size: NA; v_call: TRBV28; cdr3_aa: CASRTRQGPNTEAFF; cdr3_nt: TGTGCCAGCAGGACACGACAGGGCCCGAACACTGAAGCTTTCTTT
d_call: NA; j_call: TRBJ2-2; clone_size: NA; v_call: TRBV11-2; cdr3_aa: CASSLVAGELFF; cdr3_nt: TGTGCCAGCAGCTTAGTAGCCGGGGAGCTGTTTTTT
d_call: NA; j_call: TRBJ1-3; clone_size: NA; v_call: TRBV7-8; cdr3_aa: CASSPSSLGNTIYF; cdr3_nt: TGTGCCAGCAGCCCGAGTTCCCTCGGAAACACCATATATTTT
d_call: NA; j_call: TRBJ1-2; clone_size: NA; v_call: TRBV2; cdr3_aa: CASSEAYGYTF; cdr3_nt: TGTGCCAGCAGTGAGGCCTATGGCTACACCTTC
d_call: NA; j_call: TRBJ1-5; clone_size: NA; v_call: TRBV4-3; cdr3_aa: CASSQDLKGKQPQHF; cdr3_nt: TGCGCCAGCAGCCAAGATCTAAAGGGGAAACAGCCCCAGCATTTT
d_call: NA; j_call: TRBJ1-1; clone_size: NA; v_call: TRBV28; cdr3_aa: CASRAHGGGGSTEAFF; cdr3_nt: TGTGCCAGCAGAGCCCACGGCGGGGGAGGTAGCACTGAAGCTTTCTTT
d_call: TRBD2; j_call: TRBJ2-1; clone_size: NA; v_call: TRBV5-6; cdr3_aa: CASTWTSGGRNEQFF; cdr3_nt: TGTGCCAGCACCTGGACTAGCGGGGGTCGAAATGAGCAGTTCTTC
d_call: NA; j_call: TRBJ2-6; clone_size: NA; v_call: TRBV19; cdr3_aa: CASSTTGFGGANVLTF; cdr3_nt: TGTGCCAGTAGTACAACAGGGTTCGGTGGGGCCAACGTCCTGACTTTC
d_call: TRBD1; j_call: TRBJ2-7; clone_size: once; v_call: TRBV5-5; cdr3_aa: CASSSDRGRYEQYF; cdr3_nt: TGTGCCAGCAGCTCGGACAGGGGGCGGTACGAGCAGTACTTC
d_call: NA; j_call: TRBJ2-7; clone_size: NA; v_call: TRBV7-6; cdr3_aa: CASSLGGGYEQYF; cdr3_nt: TGTGCCAGCAGCTTAGGAGGGGGCTACGAGCAGTACTTC
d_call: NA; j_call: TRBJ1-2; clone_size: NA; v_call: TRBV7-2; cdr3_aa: CASSTSGNYGYTF; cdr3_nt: TGTGCCAGCAGCACTAGCGGTAACTATGGCTACACCTTC
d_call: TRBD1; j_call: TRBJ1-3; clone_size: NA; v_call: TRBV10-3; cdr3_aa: CAIRTGPGNTIYF; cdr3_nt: TGTGCCATCAGGACAGGGCCTGGAAACACCATATATTTT
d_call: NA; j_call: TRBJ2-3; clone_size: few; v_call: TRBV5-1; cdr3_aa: CASSLAKPADTQYF; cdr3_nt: TGCGCCAGCAGCTTGGCCAAACCAGCGGATACGCAGTATTTT
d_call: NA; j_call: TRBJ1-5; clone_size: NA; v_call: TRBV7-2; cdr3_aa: CASSLAGGLPDRGPQHF; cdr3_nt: TGTGCCAGCAGCTTAGCGGGGGGGCTCCCTGATCGAGGGCCCCAGCATTTT
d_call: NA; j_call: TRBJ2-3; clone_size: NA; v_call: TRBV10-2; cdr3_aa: CASSPRGADTQYF; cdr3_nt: TGCGCCAGCAGCCCCAGGGGTGCAGATACGCAGTATTTT
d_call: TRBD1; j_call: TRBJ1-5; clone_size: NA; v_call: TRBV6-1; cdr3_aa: CASRFDRGPNQPQHF; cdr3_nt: TGTGCCAGCAGATTCGACAGGGGGCCGAATCAGCCCCAGCATTTT
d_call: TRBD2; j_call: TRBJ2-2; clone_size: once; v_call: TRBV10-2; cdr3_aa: CASSETRGGNTGELFF; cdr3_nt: TGCGCCAGCAGTGAGACCCGGGGGGGTAACACCGGGGAGCTGTTTTTT
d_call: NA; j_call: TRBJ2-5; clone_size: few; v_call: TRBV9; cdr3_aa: CASSVDMLVSPETQYF; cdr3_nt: TGTGCCAGCAGCGTAGACATGCTAGTATCGCCAGAGACCCAGTACTTC
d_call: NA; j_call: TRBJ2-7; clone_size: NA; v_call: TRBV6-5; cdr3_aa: CASSYSPGSYEQYF; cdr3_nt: TGTGCCAGCAGTTACTCCCCGGGGAGCTACGAGCAGTACTTC
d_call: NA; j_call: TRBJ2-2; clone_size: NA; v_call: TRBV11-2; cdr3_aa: CASSFGYRNTGELFF; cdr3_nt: TGTGCCAGCAGCTTTGGATACAGGAACACCGGGGAGCTGTTTTTT
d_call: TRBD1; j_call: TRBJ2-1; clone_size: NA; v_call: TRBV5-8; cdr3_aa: CASSSTDRVIDEQFF; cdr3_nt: TGTGCCAGCAGCTCAACGGACAGGGTAATTGATGAGCAGTTCTTC
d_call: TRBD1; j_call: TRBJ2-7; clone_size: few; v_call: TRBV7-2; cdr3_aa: CASSYRTGQGVHEQYF; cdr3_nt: TGTGCCAGCAGCTACAGGACAGGACAGGGCGTCCACGAGCAGTACTTC
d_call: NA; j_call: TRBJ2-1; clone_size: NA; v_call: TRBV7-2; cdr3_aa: CASSSYRNLYNEQFF; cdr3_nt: TGTGCCAGCAGCTCCTACAGGAATCTGTACAATGAGCAGTTCTTC
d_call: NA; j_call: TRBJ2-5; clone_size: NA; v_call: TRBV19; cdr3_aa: CATGVRQETQYF; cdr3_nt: TGTGCCACCGGGGTGAGGCAAGAGACCCAGTACTTC
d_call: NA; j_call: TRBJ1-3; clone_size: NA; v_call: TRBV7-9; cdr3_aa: CASSLTTSGNTIYF; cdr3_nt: TGTGCCAGCAGCTTAACGACTTCGGGAAACACCATATACTTT
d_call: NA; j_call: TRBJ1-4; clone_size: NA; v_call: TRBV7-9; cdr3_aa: CASGGLRNEKLFF; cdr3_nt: TGTGCCAGCGGGGGCCTAAGAAACGAAAAACTGTTTTTT
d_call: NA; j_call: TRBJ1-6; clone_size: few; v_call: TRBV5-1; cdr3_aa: CASSLEGNNSPLHF; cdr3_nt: TGCGCCAGCAGCTTGGAGGGGAATAATTCACCCCTCCACTTT
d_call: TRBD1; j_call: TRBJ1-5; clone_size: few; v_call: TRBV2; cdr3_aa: CASKDRGGQPQHF; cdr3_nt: TGTGCCAGCAAGGACAGGGGTGGGCAGCCCCAGCATTTT
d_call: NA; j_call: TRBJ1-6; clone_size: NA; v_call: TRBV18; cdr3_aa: CASSPEIAGVSPLHF; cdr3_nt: TGTGCCAGCTCACCCGAGATTGCGGGGGTTTCACCCCTCCACTTT
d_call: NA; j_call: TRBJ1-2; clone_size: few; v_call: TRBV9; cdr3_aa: CASSPRCYTF; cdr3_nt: TGTGCCAGCAGCCCCCGGTGCTACACCTTC
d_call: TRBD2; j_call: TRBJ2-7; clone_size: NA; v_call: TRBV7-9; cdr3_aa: CASSSQLVAGGNEQYF; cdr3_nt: TGTGCCAGCAGCTCTCAGCTGGTAGCGGGGGGGAACGAGCAGTACTTC
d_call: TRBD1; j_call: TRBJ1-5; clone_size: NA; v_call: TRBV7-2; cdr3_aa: CASSLEDRRFGLNQPQHF; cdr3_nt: TGTGCCAGCAGCTTAGAGGACAGGCGGTTTGGGCTAAATCAGCCCCAGCATTTT
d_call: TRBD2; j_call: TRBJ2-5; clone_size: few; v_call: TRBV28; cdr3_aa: CASSGLAGGFAETQYF; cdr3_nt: TGTGCCAGCAGTGGACTAGCGGGGGGATTCGCCGAGACCCAGTACTTC
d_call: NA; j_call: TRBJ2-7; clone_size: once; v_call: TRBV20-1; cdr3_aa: CSAPGEYEQYF; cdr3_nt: TGCAGTGCCCCGGGGGAGTACGAGCAGTACTTC
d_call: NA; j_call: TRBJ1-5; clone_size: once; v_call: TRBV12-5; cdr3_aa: CASGLGTTEPQHF; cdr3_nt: TGTGCTAGTGGTTTGGGTACCACGGAGCCCCAGCATTTT
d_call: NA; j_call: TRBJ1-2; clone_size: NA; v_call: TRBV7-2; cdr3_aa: CASSLVWQGGYTF; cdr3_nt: TGTGCCAGCAGCTTAGTTTGGCAGGGAGGCTACACCTTC
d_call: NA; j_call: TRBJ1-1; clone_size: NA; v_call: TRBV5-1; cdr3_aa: CASSLSQGGGTEAFF; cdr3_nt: TGCGCCAGCAGCTTGTCACAGGGTGGCGGAACTGAAGCTTTCTTT
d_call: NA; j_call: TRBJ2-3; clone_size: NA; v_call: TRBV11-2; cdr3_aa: CASSPRGGRTDTQYF; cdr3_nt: TGTGCCAGCAGCCCGAGAGGGGGTCGCACAGATACGCAGTATTTT
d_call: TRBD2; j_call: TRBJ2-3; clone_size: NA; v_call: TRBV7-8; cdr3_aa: CASTLGLAGTDTQYF; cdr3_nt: TGTGCCAGCACCTTGGGACTAGCTGGAACAGATACGCAGTATTTT
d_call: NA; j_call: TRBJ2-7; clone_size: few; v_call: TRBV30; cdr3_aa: CAWKQTYEQYF; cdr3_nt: TGTGCCTGGAAACAGACCTACGAGCAGTACTTC
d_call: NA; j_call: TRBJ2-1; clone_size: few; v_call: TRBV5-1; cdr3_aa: CASSHSGDNEQFF; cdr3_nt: TGCGCCAGCAGCCATTCAGGGGATAATGAGCAGTTCTTC
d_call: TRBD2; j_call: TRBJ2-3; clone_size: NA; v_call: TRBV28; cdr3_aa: CASSFSTSGDTDTQYF; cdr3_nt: TGTGCCAGCAGTTTTTCGACTAGCGGGGACACAGATACGCAGTATTTT